This T cell receptor (beta chain) was recovered during a study of T cells in pancreatic ductal adenocarcinoma. Study findings and constraints: The resected cohort was biased toward the minority with early-stage disease.

The protocol was immunoSEQ multiplex PCR, while the TCRdb copy is restricted to in-frame clones and leaves out a portion. Of over 85,000 clones in the sample, 90% to 95% are singletons; the top ten hold around 3.2%. The selected patients with pancreatic ductal adenocarcinoma had surgery but no neoadjuvant therapy. As regards this clone: Its specificity is not known.

J was trimmed by 3 bases and V by 4 bases; bases with no gene match: 4. Germline assignment: CDR1 LNHDA and CDR2 SQIVND (reference sequence). The length of the CDR3 is 14 residues. The sequenced sample was PBMCs. This TCR was sampled from a human donor with pancreatic ductal adenocarcinoma. The chain recombines TRBV19 with TRBJ2-3; 7 bases are a match to TRBD1. The CDR3 loop reads CASSTGRGTDTQYF. The CDR3 DNA reads as TGTGCCAGTAGTACAGGCAGGGGGACAGATACGCAGTATTTT.